This T cell receptor beta chain appears in the sequencing data of a study of blood T cell repertoires in COVID-19. Turning to the study itself: Both acute and convalescent COVID-19 samples were obtained from the United States, Italy and Spain.

TCRdb's copy holds only in-frame clones and misses some; the assay was immunoSEQ multiplex PCR. This sample has hundreds of thousands of clones; around 85% occur once, and the top ten carry roughly 5.3%. The Seattle site enrolled patients during active infection and followed them longitudinally. Germline V gene data show CDR1 as SGHDN and CDR2 as FVKESK. Trimming shortened V by 2 bases and J by 0 bases, and 7 bases separated the two germline ends. This CDR3 is 14 amino acids long. The sample holds a few counts of this clone. Source material: peripheral blood. The chain has TRBV14 and TRBJ1-2, with D unresolved. This TCR was sampled from a man between 45 and 60 years old with COVID-19, enrolled during active disease. The CDR3 bases are TGTGCCAGCAGCCAACTGGGCGCTAACTATGGCTACACCTTC. Protein product: CASSQLGANYGYTF.